The rows below give T cell receptor beta chains drawn from one sample of a study of OX40 agonist ivuxolimab in advanced cancers. Sequenced by immunoSEQ multiplex PCR; TCRdb stores in-frame clones only, minus some. The sample includes more than 45,000 clones, over 80% of them seen just once. This sample comprised CD4+ or CD8+ T cells sorted from blood, obtained in a trial of the OX40 agonist ivuxolimab. The receptors originated from an adult with an advanced solid tumor such as melanoma, head and neck, liver or kidney cancer. CDR3s include the opening cysteine and the closing phenylalanine or tryptophan. Each record gives: V gene, clone size, J gene, D gene, CDR3 DNA, CDR3 protein. D genes are given only for firm matches. Some rows have no size entry. The others give once, few or many, or a class for an expanded clone.

V: TRBV28
size: few
J: TRBJ2-7
D: -
DNA: TGTGCCAGCAGCACCTTCTCCTACGAGCAGTACTTC
CDR3: CASSTFSYEQYF

V: TRBV19
size: -
J: TRBJ1-5
D: -
DNA: TGTGCCAGTAGTCCGGGTAGTGATCAGCCCCAGCATTTT
CDR3: CASSPGSDQPQHF

V: TRBV7-2
size: -
J: TRBJ2-3
D: -
DNA: TGTGCCAGCACCTTCGAGACGACGATCACAGATACGCAGTATTTT
CDR3: CASTFETTITDTQYF

V: TRBV10-2
size: -
J: TRBJ2-7
D: -
DNA: TGCGCCAGCAGTGTTGGGGCCCGGGAGCAGTACTTC
CDR3: CASSVGAREQYF

V: TRBV5-4
size: -
J: TRBJ2-1
D: -
DNA: TGTGCCAGCAGCCCCTCCGGCCAGTACAATGAGCAGTTCTTC
CDR3: CASSPSGQYNEQFF

V: TRBV7-6
size: -
J: TRBJ2-1
D: TRBD2
DNA: TGTGCCAGCAGCCCGGGACTAGCGGGGGGGCAGGGTGAGCAGTTCTTC
CDR3: CASSPGLAGGQGEQFF

V: TRBV7-3
size: -
J: TRBJ1-1
D: -
DNA: TGTGCCAGCAGCTTAAGCTTGAACACTGAAGCTTTCTTT
CDR3: CASSLSLNTEAFF

V: TRBV5-6
size: once
J: TRBJ2-3
D: -
DNA: TGTGCCAGCAGCTTAGGTACGGGAGCCGATACGCAGTATTTT
CDR3: CASSLGTGADTQYF

V: TRBV7-2
size: -
J: TRBJ2-1
D: TRBD1
DNA: TGTGCCAGCAGCCAACACAGGGGCCACAGCTCCTACAATGAGCAGTTCTTC
CDR3: CASSQHRGHSSYNEQFF

V: TRBV5-4
size: -
J: TRBJ1-2
D: TRBD1
DNA: TGTGCCAGCAGCTTGGCAGGACAGGCGGGGGCTAACTATGGCTACACCTTC
CDR3: CASSLAGQAGANYGYTF

V: TRBV15
size: -
J: TRBJ2-2
D: TRBD1
DNA: TGTGCCACCAGCAGAAAGGGACAGGGGGTCGCCGGGGAGCTGTTTTTT
CDR3: CATSRKGQGVAGELFF